These 14 T cell receptor beta chains came from one sample sequenced in a study of blood T cell repertoires in COVID-19. TCRdb's table, derived via immunoSEQ multiplex PCR, lists solely in-frame clones and lacks some. The sample has under 200,000 clones, roughly 80% seen once; the top ten hold approximately 7.3%. Sequences were obtained from PBMCs or T cells enriched from blood (not recorded which). The receptors here all came from a man between 50 and 59 years old who had recovered from COVID-19.

The V call is TRBV13, the J call TRBJ2-7, with 7 bases that match TRBD1. Trimming removed 4 bases from V and 6 bases from J; junction bases left unmatched: 0. Germline V gene sequence: CDR1 PRHDT, CDR2 FYEKMQ (reference sequence). This CDR3 has 11 residues. DNA for the CDR3: TGTGCCAGCAGCTACAGGGGCGAGCAGTACTTC. It encodes CASSYRGEQYF.

The chain joins TRBV5-1 to TRBJ2-3; 9 nucleotides match TRBD1. The germline V gene has CDR1 SGHRS and CDR2 YFSETQ. V shed 0 bases, J shed 0 bases, and the junction held 2 bases outside the gene matches. The CDR3 sequence is 16 residues long. This CDR3 is CASSLGTGVSTDTQYF. CDR3 sequence (DNA): TGCGCCAGCAGCTTGGGGACAGGGGTTAGCACAGATACGCAGTATTTT.

The chain combines TRBV24-1 with TRBJ2-3; a weak D match, TRBD2 (6 bases). Per germline, CDR1 KGHDR and CDR2 SFDVKD. Trimming shortened V by 5 bases and J by 5 bases, and 13 bases separated the two germline ends. The CDR3 sequence is 14 residues long. CDR3 nucleotide sequence: TGTGCCACCAGTGCTGCGGCGGGGATAGATACGCAGTATTTT. Amino acid sequence: CATSAAAGIDTQYF.

This clone was recorded a few times. The CDR3 spells CASSVAGQMNTGELFF. The DNA of the CDR3 is TGTGCCAGCAGCGTAGCAGGACAGATGAACACCGGGGAGCTGTTTTTT. The chain carries TRBV9 and TRBJ2-2; weak D call: TRBD1 (6 bases). The V gene lost 0 bases and the J gene lost 1 base, with 10 bases spanning the gap. Germline V lookup: CDR1 SGDLS, CDR2 YYNGEE. This CDR3 comprises 16 residues.

The chain couples TRBV18 to TRBJ1-1; D gene ambiguous. The CDR3 is 16 amino acids. V lost 2 bases and J lost 0, with 13 bases in between. Germline CDR1 is KGHSH and CDR2 is LQKENI. The CDR3: CASSPSSVPMNTEAFF. In nucleotides, the CDR3 is TGTGCCAGCTCACCATCATCGGTACCCATGAACACTGAAGCTTTCTTT.

The rearrangement joins TRBV11-2 to TRBJ1-2, with 9 bases aligning to TRBD1. The V gene end was trimmed by 5 bases and the J gene end by 4 bases; junction bases not matched to a gene: 5. CDR3 length: 14 amino acids. Looked up from germline, CDR1 is SGHAT and CDR2 is FQNNGV. In DNA, the CDR3 is TGTGCCAGCAGCCCCGGGACAGGGACCTATGGCTACACCTTC. Translating it yields CASSPGTGTYGYTF.

This sequence joins TRBV19 and TRBJ1-2, with D possibly being TRBD1 (5 bases). V was cut by 11 bases and J by 7 bases, with 35 bases left in between. From germline, CDR1 is LNHDA and CDR2 SQIVND (reference sequence). The CDR3 spans 18 residues. The CDR3 spells CAPKRQKESPPLTSGYTF. The DNA for the CDR3 is TGTGCCCCGAAAAGACAGAAGGAGTCCCCCCCCCTTACATCTGGCTACACCTTC.

The chain joins TRBV19 to TRBJ1-5; a possible D gene is TRBD1 (6 bases). The germline gives CDR1 LNHDA, CDR2 SQIVND (reference sequence). The CDR3 runs to 12 residues. CDR3 sequence reads: CASNQGGAPQHF. CDR3 sequence (DNA): TGTGCTTCCAACCAAGGGGGAGCGCCCCAGCATTTT.

The chain links TRBV6-6 to TRBJ1-3, with 9 bases fitting TRBD1. The germline gives CDR1 MNHNY, CDR2 SVGAGI (reference sequence). J gave up 2 bases and V 4 bases, and 6 bases lay outside the gene matches. This CDR3 contains 16 residues. CDR3 residues: CASSLQGAATGNTIYF. As DNA, the CDR3 is TGTGCCAGCAGTTTACAGGGGGCAGCCACTGGAAACACCATATATTTT.

CDR3 DNA: TGTGCCAGCAGTTTGCGACTAGCGGGGATCTCCTACGAGCAGTACTTC. It is translated as CASSLRLAGISYEQYF. V and J are TRBV6-5 and TRBJ2-7, with 11 bases identical to TRBD2. V shed 4 bases and J 0 bases; nucleotides not matched to a gene: 5. This CDR3 is built from 16 residues. Germline CDR1 is MNHEY and CDR2 is SVGAGI.

The CDR3 nucleotides read TGTGCCAGTAGTATGACAGGGGGTTACGAGCAGTACTTC. Residues: CASSMTGGYEQYF. The chain couples TRBV19 to TRBJ2-7; TRBD1 matches 9 bases. This CDR3 comprises 13 residues. The germline gives CDR1 LNHDA, CDR2 SQIVND (reference sequence). Trimming at V came to 3 bases and at J to 4 bases, leaving 1 base not matched to a gene.

The chain couples TRBV5-6 to TRBJ1-6; 10 nucleotides align to TRBD1. The CDR3 contains 16 residues. Losses at the gene ends were 0 bases for V and 10 bases for J; bases not matched to a gene: 7. CDR1 and CDR2 (germline): SGHDT, YYEEEE. The CDR3 reads CASSLAKGTGESPLHF. The CDR3 DNA follows: TGTGCCAGCAGCTTGGCCAAGGGGACAGGGGAGTCACCCCTCCACTTT. Full variable domain (rest looked up from reference TRBV5-6 and TRBJ1-6): DAGVTQSPTHLIKTRGQQVTLRCSPKSGHDTVSWYQQALGQGPQFIFQYYEEEERQRGNFPDRFSGHQFPNYSSELNVNALLLGDSALYLCASSLAKGTGESPLHFGNGTRLTVT.

The rearrangement joins TRBV5-6 to TRBJ2-5; 7 bases line up with TRBD2. Trimming took 5 bases from V and 0 from J; bases not matched to a gene: 4. The CDR3 runs 14 residues. CDR1 is SGHDT, CDR2 YYEEEE, per germline. The CDR3 loop is CASSRRGNQETQYF. The CDR3 DNA is TGTGCCAGCAGTCGGCGGGGGAACCAAGAGACCCAGTACTTC. The full variable domain, with the rest looked up from reference TRBV5-6 and TRBJ2-5, is DAGVTQSPTHLIKTRGQQVTLRCSPKSGHDTVSWYQQALGQGPQFIFQYYEEEERQRGNFPDRFSGHQFPNYSSELNVNALLLGDSALYLCASSRRGNQETQYFGPGTRLLVL.

Only one count was recorded for this clone. This chain connects TRBV5-6 to TRBJ1-1; D gene uncertain. The CDR3 totals 14 residues. The germline V gene has CDR1 SGHDT and CDR2 YYEEEE. Between the trimmed V and J ends, which lost 0 bases and 3 bases, there was a span of 9 bases. As DNA, the CDR3 is TGTGCCAGCAGCTTGGACTACCCTTACACTGAAGCTTTCTTT. It specifies CASSLDYPYTEAFF.